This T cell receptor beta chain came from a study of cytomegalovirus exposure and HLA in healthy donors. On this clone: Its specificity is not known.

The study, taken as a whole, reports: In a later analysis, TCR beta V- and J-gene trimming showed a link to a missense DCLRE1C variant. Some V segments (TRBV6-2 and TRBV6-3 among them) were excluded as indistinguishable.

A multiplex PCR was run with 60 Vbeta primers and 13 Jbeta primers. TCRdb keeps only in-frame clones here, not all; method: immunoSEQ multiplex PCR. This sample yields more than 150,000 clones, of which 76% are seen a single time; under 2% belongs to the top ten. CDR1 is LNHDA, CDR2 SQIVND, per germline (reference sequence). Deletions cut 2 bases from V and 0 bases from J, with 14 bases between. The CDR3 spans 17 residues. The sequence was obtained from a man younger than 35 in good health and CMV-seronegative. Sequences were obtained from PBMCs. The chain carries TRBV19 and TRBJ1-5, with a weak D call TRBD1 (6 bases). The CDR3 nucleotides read TGTGCCAGTAGTATAAGTGACAGGATCTCTAGCAATCAGCCCCAGCATTTT. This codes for CASSISDRISSNQPQHF.